This TCR beta chain was captured in a study of T cells in Graves' hyperthyroidism and ophthalmopathy. Diagnosis of hyperthyroidism was new in patients aged 18 to 65, and its duration was under 2 months. It was uncontrolled infection, other autoimmune disease, pregnancy or lactation that excluded patients. Diagnoses were made from clinical symptoms, serum measures (thyroxine and TRAb), thyroid ultrasound and orbital computed tomography. Study-level findings and limits: Also found in blood were most expanded thyroid clonotypes above 0.001.

The CDR3 length is 14 residues. The V gene's germline CDR1 is MDHEN and CDR2 SYDVKM. The J segment lost 2 bases and the V segment lost 3 bases, leaving 3 bases of the junction unmatched. This clonotype was found a few times. What it binds is unknown. Amplification of TCR beta CDR3 regions was performed using RNA transcripts as template. An initial round of RT-PCR targeting the TCR CDR3 relied on the HTBI primer set. TCRdb independently ran MiXCR on the multiplex PCR reads; one entry per CDR3 protein. The table lists roughly 750,000 distinct CDR3 sequences, about a sixth of them singletons. The sequencing input was blood. The sequence was collected from a young man with Graves' hyperthyroidism. The V call is TRBV28, the J call TRBJ1-2, with 7 bases identical to TRBD1. The CDR3 DNA follows: TGTGCCAGCAGTTTCGAAGGGGGCAACTATGGCTACACCTTC. Its translation: CASSFEGGNYGYTF.